This entry describes one T cell receptor beta chain. The data stem from a study of T cells in Graves' hyperthyroidism and ophthalmopathy. The wider study: Once the initial diagnosis was made, peripheral blood was obtained before any treatment.

Trimming stripped 0 bases from V and 5 bases from J, with 11 bases between. CDR1 is LGHDT, CDR2 YNNKEL, per germline (reference sequence). This CDR3 comprises 15 residues. RNA transcripts served as the template for amplifying TCR beta CDR3 regions. The HTBI primer set was used in a first-round RT-PCR of the TCR CDR3. TCRdb passed the multiplex PCR reads through MiXCR, listing each CDR3 protein once. The sample carries a few hundred thousand distinct CDR3 sequences, approximately 19% recorded once. This TCR came from a woman aged 18-29 years with Graves' hyperthyroidism. The chain carries TRBV3-1 and TRBJ1-5; D possibly corresponds to TRBD1 (6 bases). The specimen was blood. The CDR3 DNA follows: TGTGCCAGCAGCCAAGAGGGCAGGACAGATCAGCCCCAGCATTTT. Translating gives CASSQEGRTDQPQHF.